The source of this T cell receptor (beta chain) is a study of OX40 agonist ivuxolimab in advanced cancers. In terms of the full investigation: Ivuxolimab was an agonistic, fully human IgG2 monoclonal antibody directed against OX40 (CD134), a costimulatory receptor. Intravenous ivuxolimab was administered to patients every 2 weeks at six dose levels: 0.01, 0.1, 0.3, 1.5, 3 and 10 mg/kg. Of the roughly 52 dose-escalation patients, hepatocellular carcinoma was present in 19, melanoma in roughly 15, renal cell carcinoma in 9 and head and neck cancer in 9. In the dose-escalation cohort, about four fifths of patients were male, and the mean age was approximately 60 years with a range of about 20 to 80. Prior anti-PD-1, anti-PD-L1 or anti-CTLA-4 therapy was permitted, and checkpoint inhibitors had been received by about 37% of dose-escalation patients. Partial responses were achieved by three dose-escalation patients, of whom one had hepatocellular carcinoma and two had cutaneous melanoma. The point of sequencing TCRbeta in the periphery was to test whether ivuxolimab changed TCR sequence diversity and drove clonal T-cell expansion. The paper reports the monotherapy dose-escalation portion (N = 52 patients) of the phase I ivuxolimab trial.

Comment on this clone: What antigen it recognizes has not been identified. The input lacks base qualities; no much larger clone sits a single base away.

For sequencing of the TCRbeta CDR3 region, genomic DNA was extracted from the sorted cells. The immunoSEQ Assay was used to sequence the TCRbeta CDR3 regions. The table was pulled from immuneACCESS by TCRdb, which kept in-frame rearrangements only. Such tables lose some clones; where checked, under half of the loss comes from unresolved V genes, and the rest has no known cause. The sample table lists about 51,000 clones, roughly 80% of them with a count of one. Roughly 3% of the sample goes to the ten largest clones. The V and J ends are trimmed by 5 bases and 0 bases, leaving 10 bases between them. The germline V gene (reference sequence) provides CDR1 SSHAT and CDR2 FNYEAQ. From the cysteine up to the phenylalanine, the CDR3 has a length of 15 residues. This entry keeps only the CDR3 DNA: 45 bases, framed from base 1. The trial excluded patients who had a history of autoimmune disease or who were on systemic immunosuppression. Peripheral blood for TCR sequencing was collected from all dose cohorts at baseline, on cycle 4 day 1, and on cycle 7 day 1. Samples were obtained from an open-label, multicenter, first-in-human phase I dose-escalation trial of ivuxolimab. Adults with locally advanced or metastatic melanoma, renal cell carcinoma, hepatocellular carcinoma or head and neck squamous cell carcinoma were enrolled in the trial. Before TCR sequencing, CD4+ and CD8+ T cells were separately sorted from peripheral blood.

What the work shows at the level of the full study, not this receptor alone: After ivuxolimab, more expanded clones were found on average in CD8+ T cells than in CD4+ T cells. Low levels of normalized T-cell clonal expansion were also seen in some nonresponding patients. The antigen specificity of the peripheral T cells that underwent clonal expansion was not determined. Partial responders in the 0.1-3.0 mg/kg groups had among the lowest normalized peripheral clonal expansion, especially among CD8+ T cells. Clonal expansion of both CD4+ and CD8+ blood T cells was observed from baseline to week 6 at doses 0.1 to 3.0 mg/kg.

Sample: CD4+ or CD8+ T cells sorted from blood, taken in a trial of the OX40 agonist ivuxolimab. The sequence came from an adult with an advanced solid tumor such as melanoma, head and neck, liver or kidney cancer. The rearrangement joined TRBV7-7 to TRBJ2-2, and TRBD2 may be the D gene, going by 6 matching bases. The DNA reads as follows: TGTGCCAGCAGCCTGGGGACTGCGAACACCGGGGAGCTGTTTTTT. It translates to CASSLGTANTGELFF.